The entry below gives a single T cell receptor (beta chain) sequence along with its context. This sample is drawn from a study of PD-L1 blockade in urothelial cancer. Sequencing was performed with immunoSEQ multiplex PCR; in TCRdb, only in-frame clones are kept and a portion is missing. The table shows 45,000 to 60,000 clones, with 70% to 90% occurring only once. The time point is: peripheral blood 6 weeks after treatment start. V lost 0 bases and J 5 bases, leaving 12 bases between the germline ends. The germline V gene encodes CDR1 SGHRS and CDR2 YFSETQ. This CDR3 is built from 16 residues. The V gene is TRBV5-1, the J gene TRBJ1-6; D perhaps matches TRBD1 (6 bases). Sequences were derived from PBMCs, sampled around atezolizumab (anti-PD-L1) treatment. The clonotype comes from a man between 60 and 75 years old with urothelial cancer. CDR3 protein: CASSLAGTLNNSPLHF. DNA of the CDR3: TGCGCCAGCAGCTTGGCTGGGACACTCAATAATTCACCCCTCCACTTT.